A single sample gave rise to the 12 T cell receptor beta chains below, sequenced in a study of T-cell memory formation after mild COVID-19. TCRdb independently ran MiXCR on the 5' RACE reads; one entry per CDR3 protein. This sample has around 300,000 distinct CDR3 sequences, with 8.2% found just once. What was sequenced was PBMCs or a T cell subset sorted from them (not recorded which). Source of these receptors: a man aged 18 to 29 who had mild COVID-19 (a few samples of this study predate the infection). Cell type and time point are not known.

This clonotype was counted at least ten times. The chain uses TRBV6-2 or TRBV6-3 and TRBJ2-2; D unclear. V lost 2 bases and J 6 bases, leaving 1 base between the germline ends. Germline-derived CDR1 and CDR2 are MNHEY and SVGEGT. This CDR3 is built from 11 residues. The CDR3 region has the DNA TGTGCCAGCAGTTACCCCGGGGAGCTGTTTTTT. It is translated as CASSYPGELFF.

This clonotype appeared many times. The rearrangement joins TRBV20-1 to TRBJ1-2, with D perhaps matching TRBD1 (6 bases). Germline CDR1 is DFQATT and CDR2 is SNEGSKA (reference sequence). The V gene lost 6 bases and the J gene lost 4 bases, with 15 bases spanning the gap. This CDR3 has 13 residues. In DNA, the CDR3 is TGCAGTGCACGAAACAGGGTTTTCTATGGCTACACCTTC. It translates to CSARNRVFYGYTF.

Note on this clonotype: With a much larger clone just one base away, this may be a read error. The rearrangement joins TRBV5-1 to TRBJ2-5; tentative D call: TRBD1 (6 bases). Germline V gives CDR1 SGHRS, CDR2 YFSETQ. CDR3 size: 15 residues. CDR3 sequence: CAISLSYRVEETQYF. The CDR3 DNA sequence: TGCGCCATCAGCTTGTCTTACAGGGTTGAAGAGACCCAGTACTTC. The whole variable domain, remainder taken from reference TRBV5-1 and TRBJ2-5, is KAGVTQTPRYLIKTRGQQVTLSCSPISGHRSVSWYQQTPGQGLQFLFEYFSETQRNKGNFPGRFSGRQFSNSRSEMNVSTLELGDSALYLCAISLSYRVEETQYFGPGTRLLVL.

This clonotype was seen more than once but under ten times. The chain joins TRBV6-5 to TRBJ1-4; possibly TRBD1 for D (5 bases). Germline CDR1 is MNHEY and CDR2 is SVGAGI. CDR3 size: 15 residues. The V end lost 0 bases, the J end lost 1 base, and 6 bases lay between the germline ends. The chain's CDR3 is CASSYSGGTNEKLFF. The CDR3 DNA reads as TGTGCCAGCAGTTACTCCGGGGGAACTAATGAAAAACTGTTTTTT.

For the CDR3, the DNA is TGCGCCAGCAGCGGAGCCTCGCTCGCGAACACCGGGGAGCTGTTTTTT. Translating gives CASSGASLANTGELFF. The chain links TRBV5-1 to TRBJ2-2; D is uncertain. V was shortened by 4 bases and J by 0 bases, with 13 bases between the two germline ends. The CDR3 loop spans 16 amino acids. Germline assignment: CDR1 SGHRS and CDR2 YFSETQ.

This clonotype came up many times. V and J are TRBV7-2 and TRBJ2-5; D gene uncertain. Trimming pared 2 bases from V and 5 bases from J, leaving 3 bases between. Germline CDR1 reads SGHTA; CDR2 reads FQGNSA. The CDR3 has 11 residues. CDR3 region: CASSLFETQYF. CDR3 bases: TGTGCCAGCAGCTTATTTGAGACCCAGTACTTC.

The chain is built from TRBV10-3 and TRBJ2-1; 11 positions match TRBD1. The CDR3 is 15 amino acids. Germline assignment: CDR1 ENHRY and CDR2 SYGVKD. J lost 4 bases, V lost 4 bases, and 3 bases had no gene match. The CDR3 loop reads CAISGRDRGYNEQFF. The CDR3 DNA sequence: TGTGCCATCAGTGGCCGGGACAGGGGGTACAATGAGCAGTTCTTC.

This clonotype was detected only a few times. The chain carries TRBV7-9 and TRBJ1-2; tentatively, D is TRBD1 (5 bases). Trimming removed 5 bases from V and 3 bases from J, with 25 bases in between. Germline V lookup: CDR1 SEHNR, CDR2 FQNEAQ (reference sequence). The CDR3 has 18 residues. The CDR3 bases are TGTGCCAGCAGCCCTTCCACTACCGGGGCTAAGGAGGACTATGGCTACACCTTC. Translation: CASSPSTTGAKEDYGYTF.

The chain recombines TRBV10-3 with TRBJ2-7; TRBD2 agrees at 8 bases. Trimming cost V 5 bases and J 5 bases; bases outside gene matches: 5. Germline V gene lookup returns CDR1 ENHRY and CDR2 SYGVKD. CDR3 length: 13 residues. In DNA, the CDR3 is TGTGCCATCAGTCGGGGACTAGGCGACGAGCAGTACGTC. Amino acids: CAISRGLGDEQYV.

This clonotype was detected a few times. The chain recombines TRBV20-1 with TRBJ2-3; D is uncertain. The CDR3 is 14 amino acids. The V end was cut by 6 bases, the J end by 6 bases, with 19 bases between. Germline CDR1 and CDR2: DFQATT and SNEGSKA (reference sequence). This CDR3 reads CSATPRRVDDTQYF. The CDR3 DNA follows: TGCAGTGCCACCCCCCGTCGCGTGGATGATACGCAGTATTTT.

This rearrangement joins TRBV19 to TRBJ1-2; 11 nucleotides line up with TRBD1. The CDR3 has 13 residues. The V gene end was trimmed by 7 bases and the J gene end by 5 bases; junction bases not matched to a gene: 3. CDR1 and CDR2 from the germline V gene are LNHDA and SQIVND (reference sequence). DNA for the CDR3: TGTGCCAGTAAGGACAGGGGGCCTTATGGCTACACCTTC. Translated: CASKDRGPYGYTF.

This clonotype was found many times. The chain joins TRBV20-1 to TRBJ2-1; 8 bases fit TRBD2. Germline CDR1 and CDR2: DFQATT and SNEGSKA (reference sequence). V was pared by 4 bases and J by 4 bases, with 15 bases of the junction left unmatched. This CDR3 has 17 amino acids. The CDR3 is CSATQVRGGPGYNEQFF. The DNA for the CDR3 is TGCAGTGCTACCCAAGTGCGCGGGGGGCCCGGATACAATGAGCAGTTCTTC.